Presented here are 3 T cell receptor beta chains from one specimen sequenced in a study of human T cells and chemical hapten exposure (dated by TCRdb to the early 2020s). The receptor library was made with RACE. The sequencing machine was a NextSeq 500. Clones were called with MiXCR by TCRdb after fastp trimmed the public reads at Q25, and only in-frame beta chains were retained. When rows share a CDR3 protein, they turn into one entry using the most common DNA and genes. Counted in this sample were under 200,000 distinct CDR3 sequences; about 31% of them appeared once. The ten largest clonotypes hold just under 3% of the sample. The time point label on this specimen signifies: pre-sensitization, week 0. The treatment or condition label here, explained by the study, means: therapeutic diphenylcyclopropenone sensitization with weekly scalp DPC. Sequencing was performed on whole blood, taken in connection with sensitization to the hapten diphenylcyclopropenone (DPC). The receptor source for this set is a woman younger than 45 with alopecia areata. Some clones in this sample may be carry-over from other donors' samples.

There are a few counts of this clonotype. This chain connects TRBV28 to TRBJ2-1, with D possibly TRBD1 on 6 matching bases. There are 14 residues in the CDR3. Germline CDR1 MDHEN, CDR2 SYDVKM. V gave up 4 bases and J gave up 2 bases, with 9 bases separating them. The CDR3 DNA follows: TGTGCCAGCAGTTCGACAGGTACCTACAATGAGCAGTTCTTC. It codes for CASSSTGTYNEQFF.

Concerning this clonotype: A much larger clone differs from this one at a single base, so this may be a read error. This chain joins TRBV29-1 and TRBJ1-2; no reliable D call. Germline CDR1 SQVTM, CDR2 ANQGSEA. The CDR3 has 13 amino acids. CDR3 region: CCVDLTPTAGYTF. The CDR3 DNA is TGCTGCGTTGATTTAACACCTACCGCTGGCTACACCTTC.

This chain joins TRBV20-1 and TRBJ2-7; tentative D call: TRBD2 (6 bases). Trimming left V 5 bases short and J 5 bases short, with 10 bases between. Germline CDR1 reads DFQATT; CDR2 reads SNEGSKA (reference sequence). This CDR3 is built from 11 residues. The CDR3 sequence is CSAEGGHEQYF. CDR3 DNA: TGCAGTGCTGAGGGAGGCCACGAGCAGTACTTC.